These 24 T cell receptor beta chains share one sample of origin, sequenced in a study of shared clonotypes between healthy human individuals. The protocol was immunoSEQ multiplex PCR, while the TCRdb copy is restricted to in-frame clones and leaves out a portion. The sample yields some 2.3 million clones, 80% to 95% seen once. Sequencing was performed on naive CD4+ T cells from PBMCs. Subset in this sample: CD45RA+ positively selected. The source is a man between 18 and 35 years old in good health. Some clones in this sample may be carry-over from other donors' samples.

In DNA, the CDR3 is TGTGCCTGGGGGGGGACCACAGACACTGAAGCTTTCTTT. Its translation: CAWGGTTDTEAFF. This sequence joins TRBV30 and TRBJ1-1; D possibly corresponds to TRBD1 (5 bases). CDR1 is GTSNPN, CDR2 SVGIG, per germline (reference sequence). The CDR3 contains 13 residues. V was shortened by 5 bases and J by 3 bases, with 13 bases between the two germline ends. The full variable domain, its missing parts supplied by reference TRBV30 and TRBJ1-1, is SQTIHQWPATLVQPVGSPLSLECTVEGTSNPNLYWYRQAAGRGLQLLFYSVGIGQISSEVPQNLSASRPQDRQFILSSKKLLLSDSGFYLCAWGGTTDTEAFFGQGTRLTVV.

This chain connects TRBV27 to TRBJ1-1; weak D call: TRBD1 (6 bases). The CDR3 has 15 amino acids. The germline V and J ends were trimmed by 7 bases and 4 bases, with 19 bases remaining between them. CDR1 and CDR2 (germline): MNHEY, SMNVEV (reference sequence). The CDR3 reads CASTPQIGRGTEAFF. The CDR3 DNA reads as TGTGCCAGCACTCCTCAAATCGGCAGGGGCACTGAAGCTTTCTTT.

The V and J genes are TRBV7-8 and TRBJ2-2; 8 bases fit TRBD1. Germline V lookup: CDR1 SGHVS, CDR2 FQNEAQ. With V trimmed by 4 bases and J by 8 bases, 6 bases remained unmatched. CDR3 length equals 14 residues. CDR3 sequence: CASSSWTGTGELFF. The CDR3 nucleotides read TGTGCCAGCAGCTCCTGGACAGGGACTGGGGAGCTGTTTTTT. The full variable domain, its missing parts supplied by reference TRBV7-8 and TRBJ2-2, is GAGVSQSPRYKVAKRGQDVALRCDPISGHVSLFWYQQALGQGPEFLTYFQNEAQLDKSGLPSDRFFAERPEGSVSTLKIQRTQQEDSAVYLCASSSWTGTGELFFGEGSRLTVL.

The chain is built from TRBV7-7 and TRBJ2-5; the match to TRBD1 covers 11 bases. Trimming at V came to 6 bases and at J to 5 bases, leaving 8 bases not matched to a gene. The CDR3 runs to 15 residues. CDR1 is SSHAT, CDR2 FNYEAQ, per germline (reference sequence). The CDR3, as DNA: TGTGCCAGCAGTACAGGACAGGGGGCGTTGGAGACCCAGTACTTC. Amino acids: CASSTGQGALETQYF.

The gene calls are TRBV30 and TRBJ1-6; TRBD1 agrees at 8 bases. Germline CDR1 and CDR2: GTSNPN and SVGIG (reference sequence). This CDR3 region has 14 residues. With V trimmed by 4 bases and J by 9 bases, 8 bases remained unmatched. The CDR3 region has the DNA TGTGCCTGGACGGGCGGCCAGGGGGCTTCACCCCTCCACTTT. This codes for CAWTGGQGASPLHF.

Regarding this clone: In the same sample, other DNA sequences code for this CDR3. V usage is TRBV10-3 and J usage is TRBJ1-2; a weak D match, TRBD1 (6 bases). Trimming removed 2 bases at V and 4 bases at J, with 11 bases between. From germline, CDR1 is ENHRY and CDR2 SYGVKD. This CDR3 has 14 residues. CDR3: CAISEGTGTYGYTF. The CDR3 nucleotides are TGTGCCATCAGTGAGGGAACAGGGACCTATGGCTACACCTTC.

The rearrangement uses TRBV30 and TRBJ2-1; 16 bases are shared with TRBD2. The trim removed 3 bases at V and 0 bases at J, leaving 2 bases unmatched. The germline V gene encodes CDR1 GTSNPN and CDR2 SVGIG (reference sequence). CDR3 length equals 17 residues. The CDR3 DNA is TGTGCCTGGAGGGGGACTAGCGGGAGGGCCTCCTACAATGAGCAGTTCTTC. Amino acids: CAWRGTSGRASYNEQFF.

The V call is TRBV7-2, the J call TRBJ2-1; 8 bases map to TRBD1. The trim removed 2 bases at V and 9 bases at J, leaving 3 bases unmatched. The CDR3 totals 13 residues. The germline V gene has CDR1 SGHTA and CDR2 FQGNSA. CDR3: CASSLQDRGEQFF. The CDR3 DNA reads TGTGCCAGCAGCTTACAAGACAGGGGTGAGCAGTTCTTC.

The chain uses TRBV7-8 and TRBJ2-3, with TRBD2 matching over 8 bases. Germline CDR1 and CDR2: SGHVS and FQNEAQ. This CDR3 region has 17 residues. The J segment lost 3 bases and the V segment lost 5 bases, leaving 13 bases of the junction unmatched. This CDR3 is CASSLYRGSGRTDTQYF. As DNA, the CDR3 is TGTGCCAGCAGCCTCTATCGAGGGAGCGGGAGAACAGATACGCAGTATTTT.

The rearrangement joins TRBV5-1 to TRBJ2-3; the match to TRBD2 covers 9 bases. CDR3 length: 15 amino acids. Germline V gene lookup returns CDR1 SGHRS and CDR2 YFSETQ. Losses at the gene ends were 5 bases for V and 6 bases for J; bases not matched to a gene: 10. In DNA form, the CDR3 reads TGCGCCAGCAGGTCAGGCGGGAGGGAATCGGATACGCAGTATTTT. As protein: CASRSGGRESDTQYF.

The chain is built from TRBV4-1 and TRBJ2-1; the match to TRBD2 covers 13 bases. The CDR3 runs 19 residues. Unmatched junction bases numbered 13, after V lost 6 bases and J lost 2 bases. CDR1 is MGHRA, CDR2 YSYEKL, per germline. CDR3 in DNA: TGCGCCAGCAGTCCCGGACTAGCGGGAGCTCTCCGCCCCTACAATGAGCAGTTCTTC. Protein: CASSPGLAGALRPYNEQFF.

V is TRBV7-2 and J is TRBJ2-6, with a possible D match to TRBD1 (5 bases). There are 15 residues in the CDR3. The germline V gene has CDR1 SGHTA and CDR2 FQGNSA. The V gene lost 5 bases and the J gene lost 2 bases, with 10 bases spanning the gap. The CDR3 loop is CASSVRVPGANVLTF. The CDR3 DNA sequence: TGTGCCAGCAGCGTCAGGGTCCCTGGGGCCAACGTCCTGACTTTC. Combining the CDR3 with reference TRBV7-2 and TRBJ2-6 gives the whole variable domain GAGVSQSPSNKVTEKGKDVELRCDPISGHTALYWYRQSLGQGLEFLIYFQGNSAPDKSGLPSDRFSAERTGGSVSTLTIQRTQQEDSAVYLCASSVRVPGANVLTFGAGSRLTVL.

This clone came up a few times. The same CDR3 also results from other DNA sequences found in this sample. DNA of the CDR3: TGTGCCAGCAGGGGAGGCTACGAGCAGTACTTC. It specifies CASRGGYEQYF. The genes are TRBV28 and TRBJ2-7; a possible D gene is TRBD2 (6 bases). Deletions cut 6 bases from V and 3 bases from J, with 6 bases between. The CDR3 consists of 11 residues. Per germline, CDR1 MDHEN and CDR2 SYDVKM. Variable domain in full (rest from reference TRBV28 and TRBJ2-7): DVKVTQSSRYLVKRTGEKVFLECVQDMDHENMFWYRQDPGLGLRLIYFSYDVKMKEKGDIPEGYSVSREKKERFSLILESASTNQTSMYLCASRGGYEQYFGPGTRLTVT.

This clone was counted once. V usage is TRBV5-6 and J usage is TRBJ1-5, with D unclear. Germline loops: CDR1 SGHDT, CDR2 YYEEEE. Trimming took 0 bases from V and 6 from J, leaving 10 bases between them. The CDR3 is 14 amino acids. CDR3 loop: CASSLGRRSQPQHF. CDR3 DNA: TGTGCCAGCAGCTTGGGACGCCGGAGTCAGCCCCAGCATTTT.

The V call is TRBV7-2, the J call TRBJ1-1; D is uncertain. V lost 5 bases, J lost 1 base, and 8 bases lay in between. CDR1 and CDR2 (germline): SGHTA, FQGNSA. The CDR3 length is 13 residues. The CDR3 bases are TGTGCCAGCAGCATCCACAGGAACACTGAAGCTTTCTTT. It specifies CASSIHRNTEAFF.

This sequence joins TRBV29-1 and TRBJ1-5; D gene unclear. This CDR3 comprises 13 residues. Per germline, CDR1 SQVTM and CDR2 ANQGSEA. Trimming took off 4 bases at V and 2 bases at J, with 9 bases between the two ends. Written as DNA, the CDR3 is TGCAGCGTTGCTGTGCAGGGCAATCAGCCCCAGCATTTT. It yields the protein CSVAVQGNQPQHF.

This sequence joins TRBV28 and TRBJ2-3; TRBD2 matches at 13 bases. V lost 2 bases, J lost 5 bases, and 7 bases stayed unmatched. The CDR3 contains 17 residues. The germline V gene has CDR1 MDHEN and CDR2 SYDVKM. This chain's CDR3 is CASSLAGLAGEIDTQYF. As DNA, the CDR3 is TGTGCCAGCAGTTTAGCTGGACTAGCGGGAGAGATAGATACGCAGTATTTT.

The J gene is TRBJ2-1, the V gene TRBV4-1; D remains ambiguous. Between the trimmed V and J ends, which lost 1 base and 10 bases, there was a span of 8 bases. This CDR3 region has 12 residues. In germline, CDR1 is MGHRA, CDR2 YSYEKL. CDR3 DNA sequence: TGCGCCAGCAGCCAAGTTATAGGGGAGCAGTTCTTC. It codes for CASSQVIGEQFF.

This clone was found once. This sample also contains other DNA sequences that code for the same CDR3. This chain uses TRBV4-3 with TRBJ2-7; D not resolved. The CDR3 extends over 14 amino acids. The ends were cut back, 1 base at V and 1 base at J, with 8 bases in the middle. Per the germline V gene, CDR1 is LGHNA and CDR2 is YSLEER. The CDR3 sequence is CASSQGGSSYEQYF. The DNA for the CDR3 is TGCGCCAGCAGCCAAGGCGGCAGTTCCTACGAGCAGTACTTC.

The CDR3: CASRDGGAVNTEAFF. The CDR3, as DNA: TGTGCCAGCAGGGACGGTGGGGCGGTGAACACTGAAGCTTTCTTT. The chain recombines TRBV6-6 with TRBJ1-1; TRBD1 might be the D (5 bases). The length of the CDR3 is 15 residues. The V gene lost 6 bases and the J gene lost 0 bases, with 14 bases spanning the gap. Looked up from germline, CDR1 is MNHNY and CDR2 is SVGAGI (reference sequence).

The chain joins TRBV5-1 to TRBJ1-2; D perhaps matches TRBD1 (5 bases). The CDR3 loop spans 13 amino acids. V was shortened by 1 base and J by 7 bases, with 11 bases between the two germline ends. Per germline, CDR1 SGHRS and CDR2 YFSETQ. For the CDR3, the DNA is TGCGCCAGCAGCTTGCCGGCCCAGGGTGGCTACACCTTC. It translates to CASSLPAQGGYTF.

The chain combines TRBV10-3 with TRBJ2-7, with 9 bases aligning to TRBD2. Germline V gene data show CDR1 as ENHRY and CDR2 as SYGVKD. V dropped 8 bases and J dropped 2; count of bases not matched to a gene: 4. The CDR3 has 13 amino acids. CDR3 DNA sequence: TGTGCCATCCAGACTAGCGGTACCTACGAGCAGTACTTC. Residues: CAIQTSGTYEQYF.

The V call is TRBV27, the J call TRBJ1-1, with a weak D call TRBD1 (5 bases). Germline assignment: CDR1 MNHEY and CDR2 SMNVEV (reference sequence). The CDR3 is made up of 14 amino acids. Trimming shortened V by 2 bases and J by 6 bases, and 13 bases separated the two germline ends. CDR3 sequence (DNA): TGTGCCAGCAGTTTAAGGACACGGGGGGCTGAAGCTTTCTTT. Residues: CASSLRTRGAEAFF.

The chain employs TRBV19 and TRBJ2-7, with D perhaps matching TRBD1 or TRBD2 (5 bases each). There are 11 residues in the CDR3. Per germline, CDR1 LNHDA and CDR2 SQIVND (reference sequence). Trimming pared 8 bases from V and 3 bases from J, leaving 8 bases between. The CDR3 bases are TGTGCCAGTGGGACGGACTACGAGCAGTACTTC. Translation: CASGTDYEQYF.